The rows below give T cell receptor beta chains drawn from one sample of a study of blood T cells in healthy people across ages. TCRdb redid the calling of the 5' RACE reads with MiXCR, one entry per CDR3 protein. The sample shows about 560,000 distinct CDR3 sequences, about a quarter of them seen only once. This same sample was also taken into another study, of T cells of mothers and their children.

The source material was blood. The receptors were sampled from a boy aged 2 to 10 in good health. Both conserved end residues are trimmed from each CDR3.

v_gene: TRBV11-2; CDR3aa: ASSFQGTGGDGYT
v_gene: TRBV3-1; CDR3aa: ASSRGPLGGQY
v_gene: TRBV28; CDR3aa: ASSLIRQSYEQY
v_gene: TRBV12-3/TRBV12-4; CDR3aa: ASSGRVVGNNEQF
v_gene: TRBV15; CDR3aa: ATSRGGRSNQPQH
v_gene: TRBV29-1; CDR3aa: SVGGGQGNTEAF
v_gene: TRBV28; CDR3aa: ASSLVRVEQF
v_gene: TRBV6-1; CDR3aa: ASRRGRLAIQETQY
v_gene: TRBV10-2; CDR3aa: ASSEGYTNEKLF
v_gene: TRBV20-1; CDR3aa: SAAEGRLDEQY
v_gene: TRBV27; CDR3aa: ASGNAMGAGTDTQY
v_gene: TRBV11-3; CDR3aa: ASSPHRGVVTGELF
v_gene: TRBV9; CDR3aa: ASSVDWRRREDPGELF
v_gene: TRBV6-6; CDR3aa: ASSSTGASGNTIY
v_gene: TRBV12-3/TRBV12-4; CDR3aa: ASSFSGRAIQY
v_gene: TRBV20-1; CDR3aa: SARDRDPFRVRSSYNEQF
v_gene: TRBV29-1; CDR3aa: SVESSGYGYT
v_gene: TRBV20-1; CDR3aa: SAGKAQGFQPQH
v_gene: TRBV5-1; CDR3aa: ASSYDGTGNPYEQY
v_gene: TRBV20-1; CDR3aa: STAGLAGHSYEQY
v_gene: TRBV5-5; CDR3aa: ASNTRGYNSPLH
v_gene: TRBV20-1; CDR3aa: SASTSGSRHEQF
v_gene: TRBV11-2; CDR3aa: ASSFDEGPLH
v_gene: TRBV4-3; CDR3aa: ASSQDRGSPQETQY
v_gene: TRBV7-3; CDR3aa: ASSLNGAGTGIGEGYT
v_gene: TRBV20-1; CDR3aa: SASAGGPADTQY
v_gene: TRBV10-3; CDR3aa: AISDGGQAKNIQY
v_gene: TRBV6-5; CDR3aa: ASRQGSSYEQY
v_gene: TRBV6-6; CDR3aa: ASIKDRGRYEQY
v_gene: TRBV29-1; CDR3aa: SVGGRVEQF
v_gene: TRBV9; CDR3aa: ASSVGPSVTETQY
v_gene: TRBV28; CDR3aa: ASSGFSYEQY
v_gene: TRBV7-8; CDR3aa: ASSPRLAGGGMKTQY
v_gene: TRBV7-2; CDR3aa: ASSIGTENNEQF
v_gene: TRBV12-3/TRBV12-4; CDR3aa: ASSARLYNEQF
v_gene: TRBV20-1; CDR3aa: SAMYDRPYEQY
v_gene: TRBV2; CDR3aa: ASSVDRDSAGANVLT